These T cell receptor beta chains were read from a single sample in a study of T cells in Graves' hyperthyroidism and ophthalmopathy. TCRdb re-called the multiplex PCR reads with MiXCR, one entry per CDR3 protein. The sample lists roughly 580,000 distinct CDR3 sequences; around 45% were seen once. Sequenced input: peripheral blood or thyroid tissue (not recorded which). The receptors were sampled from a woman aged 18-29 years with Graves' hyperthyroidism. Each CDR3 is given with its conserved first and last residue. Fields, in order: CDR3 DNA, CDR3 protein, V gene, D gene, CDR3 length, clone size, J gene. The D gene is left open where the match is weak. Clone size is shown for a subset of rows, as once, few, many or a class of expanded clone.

cdr3_nt: TGTGCCAGCAGGAGAGCGGTGGGGATAGCGGGAGTGAGGTCCTACGAGCAGTACTTC
cdr3_aa: CASRRAVGIAGVRSYEQYF
v_call: TRBV2
d_call: TRBD2
cdr3_length: 19
clone_size: -
j_call: TRBJ2-7

cdr3_nt: TGTGCCAGCAGCTTAGCGAGGCAGACTGAAGCTTTCTTT
cdr3_aa: CASSLARQTEAFF
v_call: TRBV7-8
d_call: -
cdr3_length: 13
clone_size: many
j_call: TRBJ1-1

cdr3_nt: TGCGCCAGCAGTCAAACTTCGGGTAGGGAGCAGTACTTC
cdr3_aa: CASSQTSGREQYF
v_call: TRBV23-1
d_call: -
cdr3_length: 13
clone_size: -
j_call: TRBJ2-7

cdr3_nt: TGTGCCAGCACAGAGCAGCGCTATGGCTACACCTTC
cdr3_aa: CASTEQRYGYTF
v_call: TRBV7-9
d_call: -
cdr3_length: 12
clone_size: many
j_call: TRBJ1-2

cdr3_nt: TGTGCCACCAGTGATTCTACCAGGGTTCTAAAGACCCAGTACTTC
cdr3_aa: CATSDSTRVLKTQYF
v_call: TRBV24-1
d_call: -
cdr3_length: 15
clone_size: many
j_call: TRBJ2-5

cdr3_nt: TGTGCCAGCAGTTGGACAGGGGGGGACACCGGGGAGCTGTTTTTT
cdr3_aa: CASSWTGGDTGELFF
v_call: TRBV19
d_call: TRBD1
cdr3_length: 15
clone_size: -
j_call: TRBJ2-2

cdr3_nt: TGTGCCAGCAGCTTAGCTCCAGGGGCTGCCGGAAACACCATATATTTT
cdr3_aa: CASSLAPGAAGNTIYF
v_call: TRBV7-8
d_call: -
cdr3_length: 16
clone_size: -
j_call: TRBJ1-3

cdr3_nt: TGTGCCAGTAGTTCGAGGACAGGGGTTATGGGCACTGAAGCTTTCTTT
cdr3_aa: CASSSRTGVMGTEAFF
v_call: TRBV19
d_call: TRBD1
cdr3_length: 16
clone_size: few
j_call: TRBJ1-1

cdr3_nt: TGTGCCAGCAGCATTAGTAATGAAAAACTGTTTTTT
cdr3_aa: CASSISNEKLFF
v_call: TRBV7-9
d_call: -
cdr3_length: 12
clone_size: many
j_call: TRBJ1-4

cdr3_nt: TGTGCCAGCAGCTCCACAGACGGGGAGGTAGAGACCCAGTACTTC
cdr3_aa: CASSSTDGEVETQYF
v_call: TRBV13
d_call: -
cdr3_length: 15
clone_size: -
j_call: TRBJ2-5

cdr3_nt: TGTGCCAGCAGCTTAGCGCAAGGCAGGGCCCATGGCTACACCTTC
cdr3_aa: CASSLAQGRAHGYTF
v_call: TRBV7-2
d_call: -
cdr3_length: 15
clone_size: -
j_call: TRBJ1-2

cdr3_nt: TGTGCCAGCAGACGCCGGGCCTCGGGTTACTCCGAGCAGTACTTC
cdr3_aa: CASRRRASGYSEQYF
v_call: TRBV2
d_call: -
cdr3_length: 15
clone_size: -
j_call: TRBJ2-7

cdr3_nt: TGCGCCAGCAGTGTACCGACAGGGGTAGGGTCACCCCTCCACTTT
cdr3_aa: CASSVPTGVGSPLHF
v_call: TRBV10-2
d_call: TRBD1
cdr3_length: 15
clone_size: -
j_call: TRBJ1-6

cdr3_nt: TGCGCCAGCAGCCCCACAAACAGCGAATCTAACTATGGCTACACCTTC
cdr3_aa: CASSPTNSESNYGYTF
v_call: TRBV5-1
d_call: -
cdr3_length: 16
clone_size: -
j_call: TRBJ1-2

cdr3_nt: TGTGCCAGCAGCGTAGACCTAGCGGGAGCATTGGACTTC
cdr3_aa: CASSVDLAGALDF
v_call: TRBV9
d_call: TRBD2
cdr3_length: 13
clone_size: -
j_call: TRBJ2-7